A selection of T cell receptor beta chains follows, all from one sample in a study of blood T cell repertoires in COVID-19. Some clones are missing from TCRdb's copy, which holds only in-frame ones; the method was immunoSEQ multiplex PCR. The sample shows about 170,000 clones, approximately 90% of them seen only once. Sequencing input: peripheral blood. These TCRs come from a man between 18 and 35 years old with active or convalescent COVID-19. The CDR3 runs from the conserved cysteine through the conserved F or W. The D gene is left open where the match is weak. Clone sizes are given selectively: once, few, many, or a class where the clone is expanded.

abundance	d_gene	j_gene	v_gene	CDR3aa	CDR3nt
-	TRBD2	TRBJ2-3	TRBV7-9	CASSRSGTSGGDGDTQYF	TGTGCCAGCAGCCGATCCGGGACTAGCGGGGGTGATGGAGATACGCAGTATTTT
-	-	TRBJ1-2	TRBV24-1	CATSDQSAGAYGYTF	TGTGCCACCAGTGATCAGTCGGCAGGGGCCTATGGCTACACCTTC
-	TRBD2	TRBJ2-1	TRBV14	CASSQSIGLGSSYNEQFF	TGTGCCAGCAGCCAATCAATAGGACTAGGCAGCTCCTACAATGAGCAGTTCTTC
-	-	TRBJ2-5	TRBV2	CASSEGTANYRETQYF	TGTGCCAGCAGTGAAGGGACAGCGAACTATAGGGAGACCCAGTACTTC
-	-	TRBJ2-3	TRBV19	CASFFKRVTDTQYF	TGTGCCAGTTTTTTTAAGAGGGTCACAGATACGCAGTATTTT
-	-	TRBJ1-2	TRBV9	CASKRGYGYTF	TGTGCCAGCAAACGGGGCTATGGCTACACCTTC
-	-	TRBJ2-1	TRBV24-1	CATSGTSWDEQFF	TGTGCCACCAGCGGAACTAGTTGGGATGAGCAGTTCTTC
few	-	TRBJ1-6	TRBV7-8	CASSSYRVRTYNSPLHF	TGTGCCAGCAGCTCATACAGGGTTAGAACCTATAATTCACCCCTCCACTTT
once	TRBD2	TRBJ2-6	TRBV27	CASGTSGGFLVLTF	TGTGCCAGCGGGACTAGCGGGGGGTTTCTCGTCCTGACTTTC
-	TRBD1	TRBJ1-2	TRBV18	CASSEGQGAYGYTF	TGTGCCAGCTCGGAAGGACAGGGGGCGTATGGCTACACCTTC
-	-	TRBJ1-6	TRBV4-1	CASSYGQLDNSPLHF	TGCGCCAGCAGCTATGGACAGTTGGATAATTCACCCCTCCACTTT
-	-	TRBJ1-1	TRBV7-8	CASSLNLGQMNEAFF	TGTGCCAGCAGCTTAAATCTTGGACAGATGAATGAAGCTTTCTTT
-	-	TRBJ1-2	TRBV11-2	CASSPDSYYGYTF	TGTGCCAGCAGCCCGGACAGCTACTATGGCTACACCTTC
-	-	TRBJ2-2	TRBV7-6	CASSLEGGGPSTGELFF	TGTGCCAGCAGCTTAGAGGGGGGGGGCCCGAGCACCGGGGAGCTGTTTTTT
-	TRBD1	TRBJ1-2	TRBV20-1	CSAGTAHGYTF	TGCAGTGCGGGGACAGCCCATGGCTACACCTTC
-	TRBD1	TRBJ1-4	TRBV5-6	CASSRGPRGPNEKLFF	TGTGCCAGCAGCCGGGGCCCTAGGGGGCCTAATGAAAAACTGTTTTTT
-	TRBD2	TRBJ2-3	TRBV9	CASSVGAGGLTDTQYF	TGTGCCAGCAGCGTAGGAGCGGGGGGCCTCACAGATACGCAGTATTTT
-	-	TRBJ1-1	TRBV27	CASSQFANTEAFF	TGTGCCAGCAGTCAGTTCGCGAACACTGAAGCTTTCTTT
-	-	TRBJ1-2	TRBV6-4	CASSDDTYGYTF	TGTGCCAGCAGTGACGACACCTATGGCTACACCTTC
-	-	TRBJ1-4	TRBV19	CASSITGNKLFF	TGTGCCAGTAGTATCACGGGGAATAAACTGTTTTTT
-	TRBD1	TRBJ1-4	TRBV6-6	CASSFDRVDEKLFF	TGTGCCAGCAGTTTCGACAGGGTAGATGAAAAACTGTTTTTT
-	-	TRBJ2-7	TRBV7-2	CASSSPGTVYEQYF	TGTGCCAGCAGCTCCCCCGGGACTGTCTACGAGCAGTACTTC
-	-	TRBJ1-4	TRBV29-1	CSVNSGGEKLFF	TGCAGCGTCAATTCAGGCGGGGAAAAACTGTTTTTT
-	-	TRBJ2-7	TRBV3-1/TRBV3-2	CASSHFTASPSYEQYF	TGTGCCAGCAGCCACTTCACCGCAAGCCCATCCTACGAGCAGTACTTC
-	-	TRBJ1-4	TRBV7-2	CASSQDREKLFF	TGTGCCAGCAGCCAAGACAGAGAAAAACTGTTTTTT
-	-	TRBJ2-7	TRBV6-2/TRBV6-3	CASSYDGSSYEQYF	TGTGCCAGCAGTTACGACGGGAGCTCCTACGAGCAGTACTTC
once	-	TRBJ2-2	TRBV9	CASSVTPGYTGELFF	TGTGCCAGCAGCGTTACCCCAGGGTACACCGGGGAGCTGTTTTTT
-	TRBD1	TRBJ1-4	TRBV4-2	CASSRGTVNEKLFF	TGTGCCAGCAGCCGGGGGACAGTGAATGAAAAACTGTTTTTT
-	TRBD1	TRBJ1-2	TRBV12-5	CASGPGTDPVGGYTF	TGTGCTAGTGGTCCGGGGACAGACCCTGTTGGGGGCTACACCTTC
once	TRBD2	TRBJ2-1	TRBV7-2	CASSQGTSGYNEQFF	TGTGCCAGCAGCCAAGGGACTAGCGGTTACAATGAGCAGTTCTTC
-	-	TRBJ2-1	TRBV11-3	CASSRGPYNEQFF	TGTGCCAGCAGCCGGGGTCCATACAATGAGCAGTTCTTC
once	TRBD1	TRBJ1-4	TRBV28	CASSARPQGDGEKLFF	TGTGCCAGCAGTGCTCGCCCCCAGGGGGACGGTGAAAAACTGTTTTTT
-	-	TRBJ1-2	TRBV19	CASSIWGEDGYTF	TGTGCCAGTAGTATCTGGGGAGAGGATGGCTACACCTTC
-	TRBD1	TRBJ2-3	TRBV19	CASSDNRGPHSRDTQYF	TGTGCCAGTAGCGACAACAGGGGGCCCCACAGCAGAGATACGCAGTATTTT
-	TRBD1	TRBJ2-3	TRBV6-5	CASSSRDRARTDTQYF	TGTGCCAGCAGTTCCCGGGACAGGGCACGCACAGATACGCAGTATTTT
-	-	TRBJ1-1	TRBV11-2	CASSLGLGRTVNTEAFF	TGTGCCAGCAGCTTAGGTCTCGGGAGAACAGTGAACACTGAAGCTTTCTTT
-	-	TRBJ2-1	TRBV7-9	CASSFNYNEQFF	TGTGCCAGCAGCTTTAATTATAATGAGCAGTTCTTC
-	TRBD1	TRBJ1-1	TRBV15	CATSTTGLGTEAFF	TGTGCCACCAGCACGACAGGGTTGGGCACTGAAGCTTTCTTT
-	-	TRBJ2-7	TRBV20-1	CSAREDRFLYF	TGCAGTGCTAGGGAAGACAGGTTCCTGTACTTC
once	TRBD2	TRBJ2-1	TRBV11-2	CASSASGGAFGEQFF	TGTGCCAGCAGCGCTAGCGGGGGGGCCTTTGGTGAGCAGTTCTTC
-	-	TRBJ2-7	TRBV24-1	CATSAGDPVEGYEQYF	TGTGCCACCAGTGCGGGGGACCCGGTAGAGGGCTACGAGCAGTACTTC
few	-	TRBJ1-6	TRBV18	CASSRTPTHPGSPLHF	TGTGCCAGCTCACGCACCCCGACTCACCCCGGGTCACCCCTCCACTTT
once	-	TRBJ1-4	TRBV25-1	CASGRPEYSANEKLFF	TGTGCCAGCGGGAGACCGGAGTATTCGGCTAATGAAAAACTGTTTTTT
-	TRBD1	TRBJ2-7	TRBV20-1	CSASFSDRGREQYF	TGCAGTGCTAGTTTTTCGGACAGGGGTAGGGAGCAGTACTTC
-	-	TRBJ1-2	TRBV28	CASSTGLWGYTF	TGTGCCAGCAGTACAGGGTTATGGGGCTACACCTTC
-	-	TRBJ2-2	TRBV6-6	CASSERELTGELFF	TGTGCCAGCAGTGAGAGGGAACTCACCGGGGAGCTGTTTTTT
-	TRBD1	TRBJ2-7	TRBV24-1	CATSGSRTGGPLEQYF	TGTGCCACCAGTGGATCTAGGACAGGGGGCCCGCTTGAGCAGTACTTC
-	TRBD2	TRBJ2-1	TRBV18	CASSLSPGRVIGPYNEQFF	TGTGCCAGCTCCCTGTCCCCCGGGAGGGTGATAGGCCCCTACAATGAGCAGTTCTTC
-	-	TRBJ1-2	TRBV27	CASSFNGKGGGSGGYTF	TGTGCCAGCAGTTTTAATGGGAAGGGCGGGGGCAGTGGGGGCTACACCTTC
-	TRBD1	TRBJ2-2	TRBV3-1/TRBV3-2	CASSPRDSNTGELFF	TGTGCCAGCAGTCCCCGGGACAGCAACACCGGGGAGCTGTTTTTT
-	-	TRBJ1-1	TRBV14	CASSTRGGGNTEAFF	TGTGCCAGCAGCACCCGTGGCGGGGGGAACACTGAAGCTTTCTTT
-	-	TRBJ1-4	TRBV7-6	CASSLEAHKGEKLFF	TGTGCCAGCAGCTTAGAGGCTCATAAGGGGGAAAAACTGTTTTTT
-	TRBD2	TRBJ2-1	TRBV11-3	CASSSLEREARPSSYNEQFF	TGTGCCAGCAGCTCGTTGGAGCGGGAGGCCCGCCCTAGCTCCTACAATGAGCAGTTCTTC
-	TRBD2	TRBJ2-1	TRBV7-2	CASSPSPHLAGRFTQQFF	TGTGCCAGCAGCCCCTCGCCCCATCTAGCGGGAAGGTTCACGCAGCAGTTCTTC
-	-	TRBJ1-2	TRBV20-1	CSASNRAGYTF	TGCAGTGCAAGCAACAGGGCCGGCTACACCTTC
-	-	TRBJ1-6	TRBV3-1/TRBV3-2	CASSQNRQSSYNSPLHF	TGTGCCAGCAGCCAAAACAGACAGAGCTCCTATAATTCACCCCTCCACTTT
-	TRBD1	TRBJ1-5	TRBV28	CASSSSRDRGGQPQHF	TGTGCCAGCAGTTCGAGCCGGGACAGGGGTGGGCAGCCCCAGCATTTT
-	-	TRBJ1-1	TRBV10-1	CASSEQANTEAFF	TGCGCCAGCAGTGAGCAGGCGAACACTGAAGCTTTCTTT